This T cell receptor beta chain was obtained from a study of T-cell reconstitution after alpha-beta-depleted transplantation in children. Study conclusions and caveats: At the one-year point after transplant, T-cell counts and TCRbeta diversity were found to come mostly from T cells that had been newly produced.

Only a few counts were recorded for this clonotype. Its antigen is as yet unknown. Unique molecular identifiers were used to barcode this TCRbeta library. TCRdb passed the PCR reads through MiXCR, listing each CDR3 protein once. Among roughly 340,000 distinct CDR3 sequences listed, 15% to 20% were seen once. The CDR3 sequence is 15 residues long. CDR1 is SGHTA, CDR2 FQGTGA, per germline. The V end lost 2 bases, the J end lost 6 bases, and 13 bases lay between the germline ends. The TCR was taken from a male patient between 2 and 10 years old who had a stem cell transplant for acute lymphoblastic leukemia, so the T cells may come from the graft donor. Sample: PBMCs, mostly from graft donor cells, taken 360 days after TCRalphabeta/CD19-depleted stem cell transplant. The chain links TRBV7-3 to TRBJ2-2; D possibly uses TRBD1 or TRBD2 (5 bases each). Here the CDR3 reads CASSLWGRGSGELFF. DNA for the CDR3: TGTGCCAGCAGCTTATGGGGGAGAGGATCCGGGGAGCTGTTTTTT.